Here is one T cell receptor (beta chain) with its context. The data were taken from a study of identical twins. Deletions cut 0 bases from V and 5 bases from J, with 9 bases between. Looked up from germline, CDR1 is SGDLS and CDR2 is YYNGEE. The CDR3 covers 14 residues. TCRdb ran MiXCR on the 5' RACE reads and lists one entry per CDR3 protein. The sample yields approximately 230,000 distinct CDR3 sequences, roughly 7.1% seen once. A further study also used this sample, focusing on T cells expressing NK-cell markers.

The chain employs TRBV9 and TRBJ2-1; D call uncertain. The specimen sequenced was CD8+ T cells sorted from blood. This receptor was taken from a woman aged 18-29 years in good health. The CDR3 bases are TGTGCCAGCAGCGTAGGACTCCTAAACAATGAGCAGTTCTTC. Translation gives CASSVGLLNNEQFF.